This T cell receptor (beta chain) was found in a study of T cell responses to AZD1222 COVID-19 vaccine. The method was immunoSEQ multiplex PCR; TCRdb's version includes in-frame clones alone and lacks a portion of them. In the table there are approximately 150,000 clones, 85% to 95% of which are singletons. Germline CDR1 LNHDA, CDR2 SQIVND (reference sequence). The CDR3 is 14 amino acids. Trimming removed 5 bases at V and 4 bases at J, with 12 bases between. The clonotype was recovered from an adult in good health. This chain connects TRBV19 to TRBJ2-1, with a possible D match to TRBD1 (6 bases). The sample in question was peripheral blood, obtained on day 0 of AZD1222 vaccination. The chain's CDR3 is CASSAPGQYNEQFF. In DNA, the CDR3 is TGTGCCAGTAGTGCCCCGGGACAATACAATGAGCAGTTCTTC.